This TCR beta chain originates from a study of blood T cell repertoires in COVID-19. Original processing notes: For nucleated cells, counts were estimated from reference gene primer amplification. The data were produced by immunoSEQ multiplex PCR, yet TCRdb's version contains in-frame clones alone and is incomplete. V, J and clone size reflect that table, while D and trimming were determined from the DNA. The sample carries roughly 100,000 clones, 75% to 85% recorded once. The V gene end was trimmed by 6 bases and the J gene end by 4 bases; junction bases not matched to a gene: 12. Germline assignment: CDR1 KGHSH and CDR2 LQKENI. CDR3 size: 16 residues.

The gene calls are TRBV18 and TRBJ2-3; TRBD2 aligns across 8 bases. The sample comprised peripheral blood. This TCR was recovered from an elderly woman with acute or convalescent COVID-19. CDR3: CASSLRTAGGADTQYF. The DNA of the CDR3 is TGTGCCAGCTCCCTCCGAACGGCGGGGGGCGCAGATACGCAGTATTTT.